This T cell receptor beta chain stems from a study of human T cells and chemical hapten exposure. Study information: Alopecia areata, totalis and universalis patients, mostly female, were included.

Per the germline V gene, CDR1 is SGHVS and CDR2 is FQNEAQ. With V trimmed by 4 bases and J by 0 bases, 15 bases remained unmatched. The CDR3 runs to 19 residues. Overall study results and limits: Healthy people's immune response may differ from that of the donors, who had alopecia.

In this sample, this clonotype turned up a few times. The antigen is unknown. TCRdb called the RACE reads again in MiXCR, with one record for every CDR3 protein. Counted here are tens of thousands of distinct CDR3 sequences, around 7% occurring once; the ten biggest clones make up approximately 1.5%. Indicated time point: patch test 1, 2 weeks after DPC sensitization. The treatment was: therapeutic diphenylcyclopropenone sensitization with weekly scalp DPC. The chain has TRBV7-8 and TRBJ1-3, with 7 positions matching TRBD1. The sample here was whole blood, taken in connection with sensitization to the hapten diphenylcyclopropenone (DPC). This TCR derives from a woman aged 25 to 39 with alopecia areata. Some clones in this sample may be carry-over from other donors' samples. This CDR3 reads CASSSMRGDRGASGNTIYF. As DNA, the CDR3 is TGTGCCAGCAGCTCAATGAGGGGGGACAGAGGAGCCTCTGGAAACACCATATATTTT.